Shown below are 23 T cell receptor beta chains from a single sample sequenced in a study of OX40 agonist ivuxolimab in advanced cancers. The receptor library was made with the immunoSEQ multiplex PCR assay. Here the immuneACCESS table is served through TCRdb, limited to in-frame sequences with V and J called. Missing clones are a known gap in these copies; in checked studies unresolved V genes cover under half, and the rest lacks a known reason. Recorded for this sample are fewer than 45,000 clones; around 89% of them occurred a single time. The top ten hold 0.45% to 0.65% of the sample. The specimen comprised CD4+ or CD8+ T cells sorted from blood, sampled in a trial of the OX40 agonist ivuxolimab. All receptors derive from an adult with an advanced solid tumor such as melanoma, head and neck, liver or kidney cancer.

The chain links TRBV5-4 to TRBJ2-3, with D hard to call. Germline V CDR1 and CDR2: SGHNT, YYREEE (reference sequence). V lost 4 bases, J lost 3 bases, and 9 bases lay in between. The CDR3 has 13 residues. This chain's CDR3 is CASSVGVTDTQYF. The CDR3 coding sequence is TGTGCCAGCAGCGTGGGCGTTACAGATACGCAGTATTTT.

The chain is built from TRBV5-1 and TRBJ2-1; D uncertain. Germline values: CDR1 SGHRS, CDR2 YFSETQ. The CDR3 runs to 14 residues. Trimming shortened V by 4 bases and J by 2 bases, and 10 bases separated the two germline ends. The DNA of the CDR3 is TGCGCCAGCAGCCCCGGAGAAGCCTACAATGAGCAGTTCTTC. Translated: CASSPGEAYNEQFF.

The chain uses TRBV19 and TRBJ2-1, with D perhaps TRBD1 (8 bases). Per the germline V gene, CDR1 is LNHDA and CDR2 is SQIVND (reference sequence). Trimming left V 10 bases short and J 10 bases short, with 26 bases between. The CDR3 has 15 amino acids. DNA of the CDR3: TGTGCCACCTCACAGGGGGGGCTCACCGTCGGGGAGCAGTTCTTC. This codes for CATSQGGLTVGEQFF.

This chain uses TRBV7-2 with TRBJ1-3; possibly TRBD1 for D (5 bases). Trimming removed 3 bases from V and 0 bases from J, with 12 bases in between. The CDR3 runs to 16 residues. Per germline, CDR1 SGHTA and CDR2 FQGNSA. CDR3 sequence: CASSFGASTSGNTIYF. CDR3 sequence (DNA): TGTGCCAGCAGCTTTGGGGCCTCGACCTCTGGAAACACCATATATTTT.

The V call is TRBV6-1, the J call TRBJ1-1; TRBD1 aligns across 11 bases. There are 15 residues in the CDR3. Germline V gives CDR1 MNHNS, CDR2 SASEGT. V dropped 3 bases and J dropped 4; count of bases not matched to a gene: 4. The CDR3 spells CASSDPGTGGTEAFF. In nucleotides, the CDR3 is TGTGCCAGCAGTGACCCCGGGACAGGGGGCACTGAAGCTTTCTTT.

The chain combines TRBV2 with TRBJ1-1, with 8 bases aligning to TRBD1. Trimming removed 9 bases from V and 5 bases from J; junction bases left unmatched: 8. The V gene's germline CDR1 is SNHLY and CDR2 FYNNEI. The CDR3 length is 13 residues. The CDR3: CARSNRGGTEAFF. DNA for the CDR3: TGTGCCAGATCTAACAGGGGGGGAACTGAAGCTTTCTTT.

J is TRBJ2-2 and V is TRBV18; D remains ambiguous. V was pared by 3 bases and J by 2 bases, with 7 bases between. CDR3 length: 14 residues. Germline V gene data show CDR1 as KGHSH and CDR2 as LQKENI. The CDR3 DNA is TGTGCCAGCTCACCGGGTGTTAACACCGGGGAGCTGTTTTTT. Its protein product is CASSPGVNTGELFF.

The chain is built from TRBV7-9 and TRBJ2-7; TRBD2 aligns across 7 bases. Looked up from germline, CDR1 is SEHNR and CDR2 is FQNEAQ (reference sequence). V dropped 2 bases and J dropped 6; count of bases not matched to a gene: 10. This CDR3 has 15 amino acids. For the CDR3, the DNA is TGTGCCAGCAGCTTATTTGGCGGGGAGGGGTCCGAGCAGTACTTC. Translating gives CASSLFGGEGSEQYF.

The J gene is TRBJ2-3, the V gene TRBV7-9; D unclear. Trimming took 2 bases from V and 1 from J, leaving 4 bases between them. Germline CDR1 reads SEHNR; CDR2 reads FQNEAQ (reference sequence). The CDR3 has 13 amino acids. As DNA, the CDR3 is TGTGCCAGCAGCTTACTCGGCACAGATACGCAGTATTTT. Amino acid sequence: CASSLLGTDTQYF.

This clone came up a few times. CDR3 amino acids: CASSPDRRMNTEAFF. The CDR3 region has the DNA TGTGCCAGCAGCCCGGACAGGCGTATGAACACTGAAGCTTTCTTT. The V gene is TRBV5-4, the J gene TRBJ1-1, with TRBD1 matching over 7 bases. CDR1 and CDR2 (germline): SGHNT, YYREEE (reference sequence). CDR3 length: 15 amino acids. The V segment lost 4 bases and the J segment 0 bases; nucleotides outside the gene matches: 6. The full variable domain, with the rest looked up from reference TRBV5-4 and TRBJ1-1, is ETGVTQSPTHLIKTRGQQVTLRCSSQSGHNTVSWYQQALGQGPQFIFQYYREEENGRGNFPPRFSGLQFPNYSSELNVNALELDDSALYLCASSPDRRMNTEAFFGQGTRLTVV.

The CDR3 bases are TGTGCCAGCAGCTTGGGACAGGGGAGTGAGGACACTGAAGCTTTCTTT. It yields the protein CASSLGQGSEDTEAFF. The chain uses TRBV7-9 and TRBJ1-1; 10 bases are a match to TRBD1. The germline gives CDR1 SEHNR, CDR2 FQNEAQ (reference sequence). This CDR3 is built from 16 residues. The ends lost 3 bases at V and 3 bases at J; junction bases unmatched: 7.

This chain uses TRBV10-3 with TRBJ1-2, with D perhaps matching TRBD1 (5 bases). The CDR3 length is 15 residues. Looked up from germline, CDR1 is ENHRY and CDR2 is SYGVKD. V lost 5 bases to trimming and J lost 3 bases, with 16 bases between them. In DNA form, the CDR3 reads TGTGCCATCAGTTCATCTACGGGGGATTACTATGGCTACACCTTC. Translated, it gives CAISSSTGDYYGYTF.

The chain uses TRBV9 and TRBJ2-6; unclear D gene. This CDR3 spans 18 amino acids. Trimming left V 0 bases short and J 0 bases short, with 13 bases between. The V gene's germline CDR1 is SGDLS and CDR2 YYNGEE. In DNA, the CDR3 is TGTGCCAGCAGCGTAGAGGTGTCCACCTCCTCTGGGGCCAACGTCCTGACTTTC. Its protein product is CASSVEVSTSSGANVLTF.

V gene TRBV2 combines with J gene TRBJ2-7; D is undetermined. V lost 10 bases and J lost 1, with 11 bases in between. Germline assignment: CDR1 SNHLY and CDR2 FYNNEI. CDR3 size: 12 residues. The DNA of the CDR3 is TGTGCCACTTGGCTACGGTCCTACGAGCAGTACTTC. It yields the protein CATWLRSYEQYF.

This chain joins TRBV18 and TRBJ2-5; D may be TRBD1 (6 bases). The closer fit of TRBJ2-7 to the DNA end suggests the J call may be wrong. CDR1 is KGHSH, CDR2 LQKENI, per germline. The CDR3 runs to 13 residues. The CDR3 reads CASSRSDSSEQYF. The CDR3 DNA sequence: TGTGCCAGCTCACGTTCGGACAGCTCCGAGCAGTACTTC.

This sequence joins TRBV7-9 and TRBJ1-2, with TRBD1 matching over 8 bases. V lost 5 bases to trimming and J lost 8 bases; unmatched junction nucleotides: 4. This CDR3 spans 12 amino acids. Germline V gene sequence: CDR1 SEHNR, CDR2 FQNEAQ (reference sequence). The CDR3 nucleotides are TGTGCCAGCAGCACCGGACAGGGAGGCTACACCTTC. The encoded protein is CASSTGQGGYTF.

J is TRBJ2-1 and V is TRBV7-8, with TRBD2 identical over 9 bases. The CDR3 runs to 18 residues. The V and J ends lost 1 base and 6 bases, in that order; junction bases with no gene match: 13. The germline V gene encodes CDR1 SGHVS and CDR2 FQNEAQ. As DNA, the CDR3 is TGTGCCAGCAGCTTAGGGGCCTTGGCTAGCGGGACGGCCAATGAGCAGTTCTTC. This sequence encodes CASSLGALASGTANEQFF.

V usage is TRBV18 and J usage is TRBJ1-5, with D possibly being TRBD1 (5 bases). The germline V gene has CDR1 KGHSH and CDR2 LQKENI. V gave up 4 bases and J gave up 3 bases, with 16 bases separating them. The length of the CDR3 is 16 residues. The CDR3 DNA reads as TGTGCCAGCTCACGTGACCAGGGACTCCTCAATCAGCCCCAGCATTTT. It codes for CASSRDQGLLNQPQHF.

The V call is TRBV5-4, the J call TRBJ2-5; D might be TRBD1 (5 bases). The germline V gene has CDR1 SGHNT and CDR2 YYREEE (reference sequence). The CDR3 runs 14 residues. V was shortened by 3 bases and J by 4 bases, with 13 bases between the two germline ends. CDR3 nucleotides: TGTGCCAGCAGCTCAAGGACAAGGGGAGAGACCCAGTACTTC. Its translation is CASSSRTRGETQYF. Supplemented by reference TRBV5-4 and TRBJ2-5, the full variable domain reads ETGVTQSPTHLIKTRGQQVTLRCSSQSGHNTVSWYQQALGQGPQFIFQYYREEENGRGNFPPRFSGLQFPNYSSELNVNALELDDSALYLCASSSRTRGETQYFGPGTRLLVL.

The chain carries TRBV11-2 and TRBJ1-2; D call uncertain. The CDR3 is made up of 15 amino acids. V was clipped by 5 bases and J by 4 bases, with 17 bases between them. CDR1 and CDR2 from the germline V gene are SGHAT and FQNNGV. CDR3 in amino acids: CASSNQPQATYGYTF. CDR3 sequence (DNA): TGTGCCAGCAGCAATCAACCCCAGGCCACCTATGGCTACACCTTC.

This clone was recorded once. The chain links TRBV5-1 to TRBJ2-7; no clear D gene. The better agreement between TRBJ2-1 and the DNA end casts doubt on the J call. The CDR3 loop spans 12 amino acids. Per the germline V gene, CDR1 is SGHRS and CDR2 is YFSETQ. The chain's CDR3 is CASSLRQNEQFF. The CDR3 DNA sequence: TGCGCCAGCAGCTTGAGGCAGAATGAGCAGTTCTTC.

This chain connects TRBV2 to TRBJ2-3, with 7 bases identical to TRBD2. V lost 4 bases to trimming and J lost 2 bases; unmatched junction nucleotides: 9. Per germline, CDR1 SNHLY and CDR2 FYNNEI. The length of the CDR3 is 16 residues. The DNA for the CDR3 is TGTGCCAGCAGTGTTCAGACTAGCCGGTCCACAGATACGCAGTATTTT. Its protein product is CASSVQTSRSTDTQYF. Full variable domain (missing parts from reference TRBV2 and TRBJ2-3): EPEVTQTPSHQVTQMGQEVILRCVPISNHLYFYWYRQILGQKVEFLVSFYNNEISEKSEIFDDQFSVERPDGSNFTLKIRSTKLEDSAMYFCASSVQTSRSTDTQYFGPGTRLTVL.

Remarks on this clone: Mismatch with germline at one junction end may stem from a read error. The chain has TRBV19 and TRBJ1-1, with D unclear. The germline V gene has CDR1 LNHDA and CDR2 SQIVND (reference sequence). The CDR3 is made up of 15 amino acids. CDR3 sequence reads: CASNIDNLGGTEAFF. The CDR3 bases are TGTGCCAGTAATATAGACAACCTAGGCGGCACTGAAGCTTTCTTT.